What follows is one T cell receptor beta chain and its context. Its antigen is currently unknown. Germline V gene lookup returns CDR1 MNHEY and CDR2 SMNVEV (reference sequence). V gave up 2 bases and J gave up 4 bases; unmatched junction bases: 3. The CDR3 spans 16 residues. These data belong to a study of CD8+ T cells in alopecia areata. Across the study: Using the percentage of affected scalp area, treated patients' severity was scored.

Extraction and reverse transcription of RNA yielded cDNA as the sequencing template. Using immunoSEQ multiplex PCR, the repertoire was profiled, and TCRdb retains in-frame clones only, with some absent. The sample records around 70,000 clones, roughly 28% being singletons. Study-level findings and limits: Amid tofacitinib therapy, many expanded lesional clones stayed present in scalp and blood.

Treatment given: oral pan-JAK inhibitor, 5-10 mg twice daily. This specimen consisted of CD8+ T cells sorted from blood, obtained at week 4, from a patient treated with tofacitinib. The V and J genes are TRBV27 and TRBJ2-2; 11 bases line up with TRBD2. This clonotype originated in a human donor with alopecia areata. In DNA form, the CDR3 reads TGTGCCAGCAGTTTAGGACTAGCGGGTCTCACCGGGGAGCTGTTTTTT. Its translation: CASSLGLAGLTGELFF.